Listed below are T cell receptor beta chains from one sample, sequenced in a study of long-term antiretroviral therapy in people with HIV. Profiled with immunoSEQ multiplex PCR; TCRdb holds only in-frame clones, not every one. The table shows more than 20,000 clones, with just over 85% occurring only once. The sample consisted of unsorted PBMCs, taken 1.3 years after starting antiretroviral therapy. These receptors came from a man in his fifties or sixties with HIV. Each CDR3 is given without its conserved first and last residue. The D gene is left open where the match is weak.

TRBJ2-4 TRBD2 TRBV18 ASSQAGGAAKNIQY
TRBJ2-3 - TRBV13 ASSLGPVGSRQY
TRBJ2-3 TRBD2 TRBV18 ASSPAGTSGGTDTQY
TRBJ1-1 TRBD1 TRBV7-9 ASSLRTGGTEAF
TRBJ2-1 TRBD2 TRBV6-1 ASSELRTSGRGNEQF
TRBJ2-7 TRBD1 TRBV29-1 SVERGRDRVSTGIYEQY
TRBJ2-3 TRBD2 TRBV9 ASSVAVAGSTDTQY
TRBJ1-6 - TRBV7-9 ASRPAGQGNSPLH
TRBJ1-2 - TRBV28 ASRVRGTYGYT
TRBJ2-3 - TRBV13 ASSSIGPSTDTQY
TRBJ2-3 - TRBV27 ASTKVGGTDTQY
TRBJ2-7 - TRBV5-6 ASSLSFMYEQY
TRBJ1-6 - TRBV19 ASTTRGGQSLLH
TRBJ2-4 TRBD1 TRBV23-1 ASSPRTGRSTNIQY
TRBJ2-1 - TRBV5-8 ASSRGDEQF
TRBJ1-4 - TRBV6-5 ASSYSPGAQEKLF
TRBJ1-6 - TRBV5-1 ASSLEGQGSYNSPLH
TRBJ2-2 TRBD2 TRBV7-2 ASSPGLGPAGELF
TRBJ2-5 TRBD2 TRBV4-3 ASSQLAGVGETQY
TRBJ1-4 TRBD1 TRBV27 ASSLMPGQGNEKLF
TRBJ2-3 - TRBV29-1 SVDLATVTDTQY
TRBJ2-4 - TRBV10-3 AISESQSSGAKNIQY
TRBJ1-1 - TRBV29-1 SVVRLNTEAF
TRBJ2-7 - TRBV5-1 ASSEAVPYYEQY
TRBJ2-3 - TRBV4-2 ASSPSVLDTQY
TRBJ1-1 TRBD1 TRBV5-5 ASRSGTGGLIGTEAF
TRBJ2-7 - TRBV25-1 ASSDSSSYEQY
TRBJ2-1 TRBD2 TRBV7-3 ASSFPGGSSYNEQF
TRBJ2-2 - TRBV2 ASSENSFNTGELF
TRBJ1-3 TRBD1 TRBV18 ASSPPGTEHSGNTIY
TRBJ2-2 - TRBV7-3 ASSLRQTNTGELF
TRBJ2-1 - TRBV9 ASSPSLPYNEQF
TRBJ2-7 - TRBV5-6 ASSLGPGQYEQY
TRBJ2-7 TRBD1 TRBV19 ASSNPNRGPDEQY
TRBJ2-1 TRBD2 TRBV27 ASSLRGPIGGGALEQF
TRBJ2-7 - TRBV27 ASSFSVGGSYEQY
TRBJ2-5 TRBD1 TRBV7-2 ASTRQGAGETQY
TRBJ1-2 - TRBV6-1 ASSDRRYGYT
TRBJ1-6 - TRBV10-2 ASSDRGSPLH
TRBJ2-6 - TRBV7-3 ASSLTLIGGSGANVLT
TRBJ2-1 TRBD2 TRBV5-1 ASSLVPAGGMAGGYNEQF
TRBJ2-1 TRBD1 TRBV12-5 ASKETWTGNNEQF
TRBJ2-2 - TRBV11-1 ASSLLTGGELF
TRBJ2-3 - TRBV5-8 ASSPGAEYYTQY
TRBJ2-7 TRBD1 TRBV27 ASRPTGQVYEQY
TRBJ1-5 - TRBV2 ASSEGPQGNQPQH
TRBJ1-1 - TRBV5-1 ASSGRSNTEAF
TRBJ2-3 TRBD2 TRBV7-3 ASSLFGGSGRKGDTQY
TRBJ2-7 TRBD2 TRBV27 ASSLTASGGVLYEQY
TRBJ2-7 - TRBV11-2 ASSLSSGGGDIFFYEQY
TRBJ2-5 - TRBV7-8 ASSIRERPRETQY
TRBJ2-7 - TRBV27 ASRAIGSNEQY
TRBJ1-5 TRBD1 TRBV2 ASSRDSPNQPQH
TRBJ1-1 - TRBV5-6 ASSLGQGSEAF
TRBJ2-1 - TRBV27 ASSNVWSEQF